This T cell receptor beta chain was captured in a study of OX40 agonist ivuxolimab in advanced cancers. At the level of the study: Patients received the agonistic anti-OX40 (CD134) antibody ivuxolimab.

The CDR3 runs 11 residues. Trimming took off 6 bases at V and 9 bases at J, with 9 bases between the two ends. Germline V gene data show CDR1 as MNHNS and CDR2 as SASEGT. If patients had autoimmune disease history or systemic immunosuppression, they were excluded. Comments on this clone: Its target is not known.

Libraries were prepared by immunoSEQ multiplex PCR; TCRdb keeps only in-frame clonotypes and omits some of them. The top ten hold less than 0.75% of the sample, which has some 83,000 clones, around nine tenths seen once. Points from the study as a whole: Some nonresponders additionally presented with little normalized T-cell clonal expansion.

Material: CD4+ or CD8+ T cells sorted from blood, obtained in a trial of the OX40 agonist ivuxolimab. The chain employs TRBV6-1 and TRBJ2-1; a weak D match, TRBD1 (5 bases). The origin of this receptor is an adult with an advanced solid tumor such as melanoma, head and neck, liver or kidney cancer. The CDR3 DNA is TGTGCCAGCAGCCAAGGGGCTGAGCAGTTCTTC. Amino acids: CASSQGAEQFF.